This T cell receptor (beta chain) came from a study of control samples from healthy donors and cancer patients (dated by TCRdb to 2019 to 2021). On this clone itself: Its antigen has not been determined. Base qualities were left out, and no much larger clone turns up one base away.

The receptor library was made with the immunoSEQ multiplex PCR assay. As stored in TCRdb, this immuneACCESS dataset retains in-frame rearrangements with V and J assigned. A fraction of the clones does not appear; measured against another copy, unresolved V genes explain less than half of the discrepancy, and the remainder lacks a known reason. The table for this sample lists 120,000 to 150,000 clones; roughly 92% of them were counted only once. Around 13% of the sample rests with the top ten. Including the terminal cysteine and phenylalanine, the CDR3 comprises 16 residues. The entry retains the CDR3 DNA only, 48 bases that are in frame from base 1. Per the germline V gene, SGHVT is the CDR1 and SQSDAQ is the CDR2. V gives up 4 bases and J gives up 3 bases, and the segment between their germline ends measures 16 bases.

In this chain, TRBV7-4 is recombined with TRBJ2-1; the D region possibly corresponds to TRBD2 (5 bases align). This receptor was obtained from a man aged 35 to 55 in good health. Material: blood. The CDR3: CASSSRESRGYNEQFF. The DNA reads TGTGCCAGCAGCTCGAGGGAGTCCCGTGGCTACAATGAGCAGTTCTTC.